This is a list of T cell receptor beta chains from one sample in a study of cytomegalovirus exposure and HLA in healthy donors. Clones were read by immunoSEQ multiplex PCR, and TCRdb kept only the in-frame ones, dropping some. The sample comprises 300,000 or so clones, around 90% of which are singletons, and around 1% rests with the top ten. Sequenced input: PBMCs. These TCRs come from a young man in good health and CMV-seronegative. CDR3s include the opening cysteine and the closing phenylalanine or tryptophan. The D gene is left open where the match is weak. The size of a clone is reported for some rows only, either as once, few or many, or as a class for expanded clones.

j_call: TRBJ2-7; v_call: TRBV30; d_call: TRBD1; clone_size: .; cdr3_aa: CAWDRDHEQYF; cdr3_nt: TGTGCCTGGGACAGGGATCACGAGCAGTACTTC
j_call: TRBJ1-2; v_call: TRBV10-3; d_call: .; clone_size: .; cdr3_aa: CATSEEEGYGYTF; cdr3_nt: TGTGCCACGTCCGAAGAGGAGGGGTATGGCTACACCTTC
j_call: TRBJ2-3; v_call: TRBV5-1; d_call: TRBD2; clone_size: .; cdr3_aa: CASSLVTSGGGDTQYF; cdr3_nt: TGCGCCAGCAGCTTGGTCACTAGCGGGGGTGGAGATACGCAGTATTTT
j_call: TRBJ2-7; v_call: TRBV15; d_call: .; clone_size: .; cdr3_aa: CATSRALGTYEQYF; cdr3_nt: TGTGCCACCAGCAGGGCTCTCGGGACCTACGAGCAGTACTTC
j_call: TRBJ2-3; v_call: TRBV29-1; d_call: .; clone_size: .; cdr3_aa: CSVDSRISTDTQYF; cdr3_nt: TGCAGCGTTGATTCCAGGATTAGCACAGATACGCAGTATTTT
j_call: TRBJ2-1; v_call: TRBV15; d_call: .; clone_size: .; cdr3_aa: CATSRDLTGKQFF; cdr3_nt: TGTGCCACCAGCAGAGATCTAACCGGGAAGCAGTTCTTC
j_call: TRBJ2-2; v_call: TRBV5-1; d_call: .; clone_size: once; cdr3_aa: CASSSFAGAYTGELFF; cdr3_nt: TGCGCCAGCAGCTCTTTTGCGGGGGCCTACACCGGGGAGCTGTTTTTT
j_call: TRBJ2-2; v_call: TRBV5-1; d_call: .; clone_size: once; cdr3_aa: CASSFVRVGVRPERELFF; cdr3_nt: TGCGCCAGCAGCTTCGTCAGGGTAGGCGTCAGGCCTGAACGGGAGCTGTTTTTT
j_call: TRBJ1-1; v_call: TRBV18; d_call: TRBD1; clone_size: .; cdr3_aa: CASSPPGTGRTEAFF; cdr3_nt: TGTGCCAGCTCACCACCCGGGACAGGTCGAACTGAAGCTTTCTTT
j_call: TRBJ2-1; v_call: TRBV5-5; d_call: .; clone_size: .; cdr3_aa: CASSLEQPTTYNEQFF; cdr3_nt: TGTGCCAGCAGCTTAGAACAGCCCACAACCTACAATGAGCAGTTCTTC
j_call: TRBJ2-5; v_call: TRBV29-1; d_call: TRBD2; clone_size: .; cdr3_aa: CSVEPSGGAQETQYF; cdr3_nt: TGCAGCGTTGAACCTAGCGGGGGGGCCCAAGAGACCCAGTACTTC
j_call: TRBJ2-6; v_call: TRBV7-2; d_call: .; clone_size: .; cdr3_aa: CASSLDAAGANVLTF; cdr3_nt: TGTGCCAGCAGCTTAGACGCAGCTGGGGCCAACGTCCTGACTTTC
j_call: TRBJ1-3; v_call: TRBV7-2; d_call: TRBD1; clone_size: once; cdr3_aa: CASSSTGTGAGNTIYF; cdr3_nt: TGTGCCAGCAGCTCAACCGGGACAGGGGCTGGAAACACCATATATTTT
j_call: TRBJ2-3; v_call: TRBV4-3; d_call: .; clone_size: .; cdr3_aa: CASSQDFAGDTQYF; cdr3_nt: TGCGCCAGCAGCCAAGATTTTGCCGGAGATACGCAGTATTTT
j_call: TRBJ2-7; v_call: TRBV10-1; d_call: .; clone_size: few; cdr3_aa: CANRLQVYEQYF; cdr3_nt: TGCGCCAACCGCCTACAGGTCTACGAGCAGTACTTC
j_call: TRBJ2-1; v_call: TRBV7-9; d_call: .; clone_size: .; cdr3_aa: CASSLKTATLTGNEQFF; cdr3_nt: TGTGCCAGCAGCTTAAAGACGGCCACCCTGACGGGCAATGAGCAGTTCTTC
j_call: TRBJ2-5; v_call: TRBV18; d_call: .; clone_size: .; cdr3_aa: CASSPTLVGRQETQYF; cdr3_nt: TGTGCCAGCTCACCCACTTTGGTGGGGAGGCAAGAGACCCAGTACTTC
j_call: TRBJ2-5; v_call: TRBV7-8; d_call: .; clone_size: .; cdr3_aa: CASSLTRGGETQYF; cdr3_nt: TGTGCCAGCAGCCTCACTCGCGGAGGGGAGACCCAGTACTTC
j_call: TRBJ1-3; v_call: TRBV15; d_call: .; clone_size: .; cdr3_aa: CATSMSRGMRPGNTIYF; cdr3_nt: TGTGCCACCAGCATGTCGAGGGGGATGAGGCCTGGAAACACCATATATTTT
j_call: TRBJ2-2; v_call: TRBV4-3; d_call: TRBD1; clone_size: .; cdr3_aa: CASSQDDTGALDTGELFF; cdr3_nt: TGCGCCAGCAGCCAAGATGACACAGGGGCCCTGGACACCGGGGAGCTGTTTTTT
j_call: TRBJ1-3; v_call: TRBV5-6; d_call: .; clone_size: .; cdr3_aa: CASSLGGRSNTIYF; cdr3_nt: TGTGCCAGCAGCTTGGGAGGTAGGAGTAACACCATATATTTT
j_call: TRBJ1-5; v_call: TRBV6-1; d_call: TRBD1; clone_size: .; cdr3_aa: CASLLGQGNNQPQHF; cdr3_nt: TGTGCCAGCCTACTGGGACAGGGTAACAATCAGCCCCAGCATTTT
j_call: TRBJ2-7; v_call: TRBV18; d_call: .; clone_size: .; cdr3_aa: CASSPQRRASLDRDYEQYF; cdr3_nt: TGTGCCAGCTCACCACAGAGGAGAGCAAGTTTAGACCGCGACTACGAGCAGTACTTC
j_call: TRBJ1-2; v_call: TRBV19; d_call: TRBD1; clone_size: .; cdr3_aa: CASTTKGQGEWRGYTF; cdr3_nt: TGTGCCAGTACCACAAAGGGACAGGGCGAGTGGAGGGGCTACACCTTC
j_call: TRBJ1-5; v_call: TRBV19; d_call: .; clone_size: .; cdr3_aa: CASSIGGRDSNQPQHF; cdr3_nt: TGTGCCAGTAGTATAGGGGGCAGGGATTCTAATCAGCCCCAGCATTTT
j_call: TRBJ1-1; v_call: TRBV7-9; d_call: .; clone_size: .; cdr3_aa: CASSGAGAEAFF; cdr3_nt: TGTGCCAGCAGTGGCGCGGGGGCTGAAGCTTTCTTT
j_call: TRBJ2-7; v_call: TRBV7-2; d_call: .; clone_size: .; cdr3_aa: CASSLAGGPGEQYF; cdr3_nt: TGTGCCAGCAGCTTAGCGGGGGGGCCGGGCGAGCAGTACTTC
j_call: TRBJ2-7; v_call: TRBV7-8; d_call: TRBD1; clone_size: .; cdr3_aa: CASSPRDRGLEQYF; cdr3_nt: TGTGCCAGCAGCCCACGGGACAGGGGGCTCGAGCAGTACTTC
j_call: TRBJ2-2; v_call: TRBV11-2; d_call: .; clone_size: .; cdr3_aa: CASRSTGSGELFF; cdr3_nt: TGTGCCAGCAGATCAACAGGCTCCGGGGAGCTGTTTTTT
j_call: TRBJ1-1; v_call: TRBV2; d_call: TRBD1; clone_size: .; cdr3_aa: CASSPGQGDLGAEAFF; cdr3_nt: TGTGCCAGCAGTCCGGGACAGGGGGACCTGGGCGCTGAAGCTTTCTTT
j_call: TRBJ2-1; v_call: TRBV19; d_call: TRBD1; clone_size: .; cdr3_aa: CASSIDGGQGFNEQFF; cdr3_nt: TGTGCCAGTAGTATAGACGGGGGACAGGGGTTTAATGAGCAGTTCTTC
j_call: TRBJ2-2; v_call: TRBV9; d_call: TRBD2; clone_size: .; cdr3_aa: CASSVAGGGTGELFF; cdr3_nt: TGTGCCAGCAGCGTAGCGGGGGGAGGCACCGGGGAGCTGTTTTTT
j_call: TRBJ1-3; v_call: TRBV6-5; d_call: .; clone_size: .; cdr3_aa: CASRQGRWNTIYF; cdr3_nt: TGTGCCAGCAGACAGGGTCGTTGGAACACCATATATTTT
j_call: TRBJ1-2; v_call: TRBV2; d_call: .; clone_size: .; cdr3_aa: CASSEAERQNYGYTF; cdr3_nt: TGTGCCAGCAGTGAAGCGGAAAGACAGAACTATGGCTACACCTTC
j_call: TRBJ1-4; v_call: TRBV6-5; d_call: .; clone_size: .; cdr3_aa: CASMDSLATNEKLFF; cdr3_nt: TGTGCCAGCATGGACAGTCTTGCAACTAATGAAAAACTGTTTTTT
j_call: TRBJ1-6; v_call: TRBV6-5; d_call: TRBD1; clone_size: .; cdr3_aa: CASSYRQGSFDSPLHF; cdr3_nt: TGTGCCAGCAGTTATCGACAGGGGAGTTTTGATTCACCCCTCCACTTT
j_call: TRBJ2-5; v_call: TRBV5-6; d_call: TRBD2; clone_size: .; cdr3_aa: CASSKATSGVLGTQYF; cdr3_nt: TGTGCCAGCAGCAAAGCGACTAGCGGGGTACTAGGGACCCAGTACTTC
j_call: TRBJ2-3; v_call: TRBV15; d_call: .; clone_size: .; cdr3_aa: CATSRDGGSTDTQYF; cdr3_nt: TGTGCCACCAGCAGAGACGGGGGTAGCACAGATACGCAGTATTTT
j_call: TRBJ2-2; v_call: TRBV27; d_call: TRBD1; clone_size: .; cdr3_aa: CASSSPTGGTGELFF; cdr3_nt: TGTGCCAGCAGTTCACCCACAGGGGGCACCGGGGAGCTGTTTTTT
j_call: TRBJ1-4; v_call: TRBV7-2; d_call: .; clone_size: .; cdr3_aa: CASSLWAGRVEKLFF; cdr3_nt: TGTGCCAGCAGCTTATGGGCGGGACGGGTTGAAAAACTGTTTTTT
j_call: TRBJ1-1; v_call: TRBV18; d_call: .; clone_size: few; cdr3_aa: CASSPQALNTEAFF; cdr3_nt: TGTGCCAGCTCACCACAAGCCCTGAACACTGAAGCTTTCTTT
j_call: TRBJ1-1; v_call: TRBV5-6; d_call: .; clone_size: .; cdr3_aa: CASSPAGTEAFF; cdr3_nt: TGTGCCAGCAGTCCAGCAGGCACTGAAGCTTTCTTT
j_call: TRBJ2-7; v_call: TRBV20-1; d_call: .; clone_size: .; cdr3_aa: CSASSSYEQYF; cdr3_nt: TGCAGTGCGTCTTCCAGCTACGAGCAGTACTTC
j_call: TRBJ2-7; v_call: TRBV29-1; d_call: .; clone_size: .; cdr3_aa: CSVFSGAGDEQYF; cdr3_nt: TGCAGCGTCTTCAGTGGGGCTGGAGACGAGCAGTACTTC
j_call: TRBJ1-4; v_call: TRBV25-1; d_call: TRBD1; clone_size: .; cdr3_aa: CASSESGTGKQKLFF; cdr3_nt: TGTGCCAGCAGTGAATCCGGGACAGGGAAACAAAAACTGTTTTTT
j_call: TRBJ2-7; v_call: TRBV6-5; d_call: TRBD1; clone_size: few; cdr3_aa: CASSRDRASYEQYF; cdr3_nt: TGTGCCAGCAGCCGGGACAGGGCATCCTACGAGCAGTACTTC
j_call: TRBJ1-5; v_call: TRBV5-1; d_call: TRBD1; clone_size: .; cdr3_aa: CASSLGTGGAGTQPQHF; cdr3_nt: TGCGCCAGCAGCTTGGGAACAGGGGGCGCCGGGACTCAGCCCCAGCATTTT
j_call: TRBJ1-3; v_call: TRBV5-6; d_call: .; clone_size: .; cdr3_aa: CASSLVGPRGNTIYF; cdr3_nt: TGTGCCAGCAGCTTAGTTGGACCAAGGGGGAACACCATATATTTT
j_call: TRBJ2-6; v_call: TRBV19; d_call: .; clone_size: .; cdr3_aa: CASSIVRGGTHSGANVLTF; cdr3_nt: TGTGCCAGTAGTATTGTAAGGGGCGGAACGCACTCTGGGGCCAACGTCCTGACTTTC
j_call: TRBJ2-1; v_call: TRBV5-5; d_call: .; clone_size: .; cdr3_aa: CASSLGGSYNEQFF; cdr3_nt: TGTGCCAGCAGCTTGGGGGGCAGCTACAATGAGCAGTTCTTC
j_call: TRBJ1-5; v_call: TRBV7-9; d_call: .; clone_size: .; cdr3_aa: CASSSLNQPQHF; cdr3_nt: TGTGCCAGCAGCTCCCTTAATCAGCCCCAGCATTTT
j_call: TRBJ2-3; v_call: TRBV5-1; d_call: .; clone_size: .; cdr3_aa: CASSLRAGASTDTQYF; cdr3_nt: TGCGCCAGCAGCTTGCGGGCGGGGGCTAGCACAGATACGCAGTATTTT
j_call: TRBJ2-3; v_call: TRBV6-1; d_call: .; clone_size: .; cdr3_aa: CASSYWRGDTQYF; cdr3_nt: TGTGCCAGCAGCTACTGGAGGGGAGATACGCAGTATTTT
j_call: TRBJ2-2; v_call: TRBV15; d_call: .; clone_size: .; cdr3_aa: CATSRDLWGPNTGELFF; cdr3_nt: TGTGCCACCAGCAGAGATCTTTGGGGGCCGAACACCGGGGAGCTGTTTTTT